This T cell receptor beta chain is from a study of OX40 agonist ivuxolimab in advanced cancers. The overall study: Every 2 weeks, patients received ivuxolimab intravenously, dosed at 0.01 to 10 mg/kg.

Study-wide results and limits: People who partly responded at 0.1-3.0 mg/kg had some of the least clonal expansion seen. Expanded peripheral T cells had an undetermined antigen specificity.

With respect to this clone: Antigen unknown.

This CDR3 is built from 12 residues. CDR1 and CDR2 from the germline V gene are LNHDA and SQIVND (reference sequence). Trimming left V 10 bases short and J 8 bases short, with 12 bases between. The assay was immunoSEQ multiplex PCR, and TCRdb's table has in-frame clones only and misses some. The sample lists more than 30,000 clones, roughly 80% occurring once. The gene calls are TRBV19 and TRBJ1-6; D is unresolved. Sequences were derived from CD4+ or CD8+ T cells sorted from blood, sampled in a trial of the OX40 agonist ivuxolimab. This sequence originates from an adult with an advanced solid tumor such as melanoma, head and neck, liver or kidney cancer. The chain's CDR3 is CATRGWDSPLHF. CDR3 sequence (DNA): TGTGCCACCCGAGGGTGGGATTCACCCCTCCACTTT.